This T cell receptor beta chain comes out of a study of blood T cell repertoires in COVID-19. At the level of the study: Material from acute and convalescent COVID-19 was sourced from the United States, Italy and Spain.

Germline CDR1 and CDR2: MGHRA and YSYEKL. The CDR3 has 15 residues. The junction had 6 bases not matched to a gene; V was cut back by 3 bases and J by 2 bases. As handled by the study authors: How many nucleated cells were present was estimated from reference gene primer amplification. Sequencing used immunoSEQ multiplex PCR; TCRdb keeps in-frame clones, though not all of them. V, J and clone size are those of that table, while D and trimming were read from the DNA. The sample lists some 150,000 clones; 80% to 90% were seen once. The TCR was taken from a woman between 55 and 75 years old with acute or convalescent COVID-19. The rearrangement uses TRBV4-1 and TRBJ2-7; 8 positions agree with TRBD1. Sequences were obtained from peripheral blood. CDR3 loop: CASSQGTGRTYEQYF. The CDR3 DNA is TGCGCCAGCAGCCAGGGGACAGGCCGCACCTACGAGCAGTACTTC.